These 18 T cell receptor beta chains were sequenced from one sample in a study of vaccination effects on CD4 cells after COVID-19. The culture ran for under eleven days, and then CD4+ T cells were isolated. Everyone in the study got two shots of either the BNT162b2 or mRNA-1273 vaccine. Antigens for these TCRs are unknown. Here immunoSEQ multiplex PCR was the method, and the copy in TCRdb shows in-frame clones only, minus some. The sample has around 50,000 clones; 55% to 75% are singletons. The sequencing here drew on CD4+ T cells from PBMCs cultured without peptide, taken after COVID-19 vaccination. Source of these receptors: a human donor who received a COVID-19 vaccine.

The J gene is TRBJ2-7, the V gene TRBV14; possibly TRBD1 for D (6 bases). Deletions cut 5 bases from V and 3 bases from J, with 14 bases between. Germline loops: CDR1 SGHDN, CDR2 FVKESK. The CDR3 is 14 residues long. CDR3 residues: CASSGPSGVYEQYF. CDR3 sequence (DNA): TGTGCCAGCAGCGGCCCGTCAGGGGTCTACGAGCAGTACTTC.

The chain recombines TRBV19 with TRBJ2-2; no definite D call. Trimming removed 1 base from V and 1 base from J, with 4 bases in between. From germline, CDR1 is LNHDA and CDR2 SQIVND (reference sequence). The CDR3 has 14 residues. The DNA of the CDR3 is TGTGCCAGTAGTATAGGGGGGAACACCGGGGAGCTGTTTTTT. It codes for CASSIGGNTGELFF.

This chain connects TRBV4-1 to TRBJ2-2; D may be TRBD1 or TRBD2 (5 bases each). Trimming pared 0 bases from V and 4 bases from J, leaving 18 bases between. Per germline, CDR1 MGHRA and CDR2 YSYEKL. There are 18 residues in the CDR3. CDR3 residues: CASSQDRRAGRLTGELFF. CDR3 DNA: TGCGCCAGCAGCCAAGATCGGCGGGCAGGGAGACTCACCGGGGAGCTGTTTTTT.

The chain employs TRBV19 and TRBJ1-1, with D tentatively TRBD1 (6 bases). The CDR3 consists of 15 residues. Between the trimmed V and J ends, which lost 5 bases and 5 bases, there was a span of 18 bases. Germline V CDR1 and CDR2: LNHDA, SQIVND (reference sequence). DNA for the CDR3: TGTGCCAGTAGTGCGGGTCTAACAGGGAATACTGAAGCTTTCTTT. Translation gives CASSAGLTGNTEAFF.

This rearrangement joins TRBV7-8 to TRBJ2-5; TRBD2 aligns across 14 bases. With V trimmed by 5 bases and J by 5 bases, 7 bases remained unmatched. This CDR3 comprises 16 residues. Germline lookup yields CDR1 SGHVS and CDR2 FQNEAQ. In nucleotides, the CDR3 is TGTGCCAGCAGCCTTCGGACTAGCGGGGGGTGGGAGACCCAGTACTTC. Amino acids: CASSLRTSGGWETQYF.

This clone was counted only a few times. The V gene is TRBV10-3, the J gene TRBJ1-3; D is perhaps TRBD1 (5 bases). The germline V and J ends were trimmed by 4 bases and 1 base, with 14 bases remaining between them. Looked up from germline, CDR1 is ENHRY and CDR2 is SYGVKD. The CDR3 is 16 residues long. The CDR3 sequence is CAISAGFLRSGNTIYF. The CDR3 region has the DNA TGTGCCATCAGTGCAGGGTTTCTTCGGTCTGGAAACACCATATATTTT.

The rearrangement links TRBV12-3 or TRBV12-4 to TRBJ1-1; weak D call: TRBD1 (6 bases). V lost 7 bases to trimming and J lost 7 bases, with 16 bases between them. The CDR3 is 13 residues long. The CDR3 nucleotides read TGTGCCAGCACCGGGGGGGGCGCGGGTGAAGCTTTCTTT. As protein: CASTGGGAGEAFF.

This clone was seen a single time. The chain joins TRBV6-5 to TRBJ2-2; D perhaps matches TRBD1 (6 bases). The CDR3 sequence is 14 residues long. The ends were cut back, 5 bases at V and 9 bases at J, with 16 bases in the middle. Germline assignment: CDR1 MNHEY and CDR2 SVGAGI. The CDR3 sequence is CASSNPNRDRELFF. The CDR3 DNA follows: TGTGCCAGCAGTAACCCTAACAGGGACCGGGAGCTGTTTTTT.

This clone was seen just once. This chain's CDR3 is CASSLTSDYNEQFF. In nucleotides, the CDR3 is TGTGCCAGCAGCTTAACTAGCGATTACAATGAGCAGTTCTTC. The chain employs TRBV7-2 and TRBJ2-1, with 7 bases that match TRBD2. V shed 2 bases and J 4 bases; nucleotides not matched to a gene: 2. Germline V gives CDR1 SGHTA, CDR2 FQGNSA. This CDR3 comprises 14 residues.

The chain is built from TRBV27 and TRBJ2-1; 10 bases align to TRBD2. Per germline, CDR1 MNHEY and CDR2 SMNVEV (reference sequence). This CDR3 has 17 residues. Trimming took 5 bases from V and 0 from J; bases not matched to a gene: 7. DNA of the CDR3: TGTGCCAGCAGTCCATCTAGCGGGAGAAGCTCCTACAATGAGCAGTTCTTC. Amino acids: CASSPSSGRSSYNEQFF.

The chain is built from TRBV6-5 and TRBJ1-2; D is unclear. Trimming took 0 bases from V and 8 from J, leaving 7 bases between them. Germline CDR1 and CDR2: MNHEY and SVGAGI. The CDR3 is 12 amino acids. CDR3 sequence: CASSYSTSGYTF. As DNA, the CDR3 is TGTGCCAGCAGTTACTCGACTTCCGGCTACACCTTC.

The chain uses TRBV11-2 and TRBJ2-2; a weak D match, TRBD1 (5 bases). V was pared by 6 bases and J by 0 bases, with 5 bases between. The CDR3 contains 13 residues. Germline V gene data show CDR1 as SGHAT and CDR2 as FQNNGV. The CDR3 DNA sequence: TGTGCCAGCAGGGGGCCGAACACCGGGGAGCTGTTTTTT. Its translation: CASRGPNTGELFF. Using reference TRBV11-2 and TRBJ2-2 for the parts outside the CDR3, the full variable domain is EAGVAQSPRYKIIEKRQSVAFWCNPISGHATLYWYQQILGQGPKLLIQFQNNGVVDDSQLPKDRFSAERLKGVDSTLKIQPAKLEDSAVYLCASRGPNTGELFFGEGSRLTVL.

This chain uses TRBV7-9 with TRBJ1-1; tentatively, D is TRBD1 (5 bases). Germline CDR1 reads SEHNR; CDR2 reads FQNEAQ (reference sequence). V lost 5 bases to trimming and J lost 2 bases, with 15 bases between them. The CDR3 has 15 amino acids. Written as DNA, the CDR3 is TGTGCCAGCAGCACGAAATACAGGAATAACACTGAAGCTTTCTTT. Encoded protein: CASSTKYRNNTEAFF. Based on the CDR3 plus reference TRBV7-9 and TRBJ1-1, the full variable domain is DTGVSQNPRHKITKRGQNVTFRCDPISEHNRLYWYRQTLGQGPEFLTYFQNEAQLEKSRLLSDRFSAERPKGSFSTLEIQRTEQGDSAMYLCASSTKYRNNTEAFFGQGTRLTVV.

The DNA for the CDR3 is TGTGCCAGCAGCTCGCGGTTGGGGTTAAGGCAGAGATCCTACAATGAGCAGTTCTTC. This codes for CASSSRLGLRQRSYNEQFF. V gene TRBV5-4 combines with J gene TRBJ2-1, with D unclear. This CDR3 is 19 amino acids long. Germline V gene lookup returns CDR1 SGHNT and CDR2 YYREEE (reference sequence). Trimming removed 3 bases from V and 1 base from J, with 23 bases in between.

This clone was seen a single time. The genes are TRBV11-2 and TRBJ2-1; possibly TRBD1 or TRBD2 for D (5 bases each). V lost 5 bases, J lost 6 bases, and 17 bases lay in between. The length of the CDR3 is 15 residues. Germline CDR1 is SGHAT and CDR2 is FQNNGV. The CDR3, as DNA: TGTGCCAGCAGCAACATGCAAGGGACCGCCAATGAGCAGTTCTTC. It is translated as CASSNMQGTANEQFF.

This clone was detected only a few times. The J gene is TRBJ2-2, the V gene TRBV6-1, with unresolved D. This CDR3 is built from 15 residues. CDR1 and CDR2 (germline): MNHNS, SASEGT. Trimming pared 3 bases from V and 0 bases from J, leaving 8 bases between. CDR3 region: CASSEYSSNTGELFF. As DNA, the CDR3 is TGTGCCAGCAGTGAGTACAGCTCGAACACCGGGGAGCTGTTTTTT.

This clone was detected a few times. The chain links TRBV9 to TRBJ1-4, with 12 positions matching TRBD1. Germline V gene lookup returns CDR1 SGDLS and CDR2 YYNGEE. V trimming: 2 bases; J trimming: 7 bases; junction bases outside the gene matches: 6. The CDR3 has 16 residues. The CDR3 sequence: CASSVGTGGGSEKLFF. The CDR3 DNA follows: TGTGCCAGCAGCGTCGGGACAGGGGGCGGGAGTGAAAAACTGTTTTTT.

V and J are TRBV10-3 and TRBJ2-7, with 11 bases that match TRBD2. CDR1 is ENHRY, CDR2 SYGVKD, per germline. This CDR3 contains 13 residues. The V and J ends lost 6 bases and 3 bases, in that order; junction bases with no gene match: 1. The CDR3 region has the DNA TGTGCCATCAGGACTAGCGGGGTCTACGAGCAGTACTTC. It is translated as CAIRTSGVYEQYF.